This TCR beta chain was recorded in a study of T cell responses to AZD1222 COVID-19 vaccine. Study overall: Pooled in the analysis were second doses at about 4 or about 12 weeks.

The CDR3 contains 16 residues. CDR1 is SGHVS and CDR2 is FNYEAQ in the germline V gene. V was clipped by 2 bases and J by 5 bases, with 16 bases between them. Sequencing was performed with immunoSEQ multiplex PCR; in TCRdb, only in-frame clones are kept and a portion is missing. This sample carries around 100,000 clones, roughly 87% of them seen once, and the ten largest clones take about 5%. This TCR came from an adult in good health. J is TRBJ2-1 and V is TRBV7-6; D is ambiguous. The specimen comprised peripheral blood, sampled on day 0 of AZD1222 vaccination. CDR3 DNA: TGTGCCAGCAGCTTACAGTGGTACCGCCGTAACAATGAGCAGTTCTTC. It specifies CASSLQWYRRNNEQFF.